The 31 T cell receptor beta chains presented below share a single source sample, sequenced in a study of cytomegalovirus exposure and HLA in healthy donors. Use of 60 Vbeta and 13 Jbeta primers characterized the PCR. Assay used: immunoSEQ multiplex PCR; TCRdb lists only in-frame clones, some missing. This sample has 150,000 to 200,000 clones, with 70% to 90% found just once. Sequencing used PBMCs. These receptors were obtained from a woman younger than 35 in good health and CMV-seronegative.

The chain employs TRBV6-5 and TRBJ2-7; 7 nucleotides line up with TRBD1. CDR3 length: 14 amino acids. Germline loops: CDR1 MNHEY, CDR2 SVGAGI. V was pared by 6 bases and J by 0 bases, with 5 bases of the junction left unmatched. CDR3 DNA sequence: TGTGCCAGCAGACAAGGACAGGCCTCCTACGAGCAGTACTTC. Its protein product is CASRQGQASYEQYF.

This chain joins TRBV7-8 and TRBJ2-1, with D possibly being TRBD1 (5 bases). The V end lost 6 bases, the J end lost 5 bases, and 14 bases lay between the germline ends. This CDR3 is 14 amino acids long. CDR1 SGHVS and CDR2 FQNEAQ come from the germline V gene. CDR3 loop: CASRDPTGNNEQFF. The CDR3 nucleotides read TGTGCCAGCAGAGACCCTACAGGTAACAATGAGCAGTTCTTC.

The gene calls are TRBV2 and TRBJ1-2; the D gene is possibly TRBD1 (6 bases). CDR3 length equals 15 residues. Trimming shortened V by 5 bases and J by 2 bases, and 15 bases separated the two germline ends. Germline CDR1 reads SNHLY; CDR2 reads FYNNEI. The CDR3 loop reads CASSRTPQGNYGYTF. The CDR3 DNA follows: TGTGCCAGCAGTCGAACCCCGCAGGGGAACTATGGCTACACCTTC.

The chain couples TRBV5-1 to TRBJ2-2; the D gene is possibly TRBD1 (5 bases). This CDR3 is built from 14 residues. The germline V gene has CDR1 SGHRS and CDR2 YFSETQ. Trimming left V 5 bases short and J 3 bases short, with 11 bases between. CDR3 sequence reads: CASRPGLDTGELFF. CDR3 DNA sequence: TGCGCCAGCAGGCCAGGGTTGGACACCGGGGAGCTGTTTTTT.

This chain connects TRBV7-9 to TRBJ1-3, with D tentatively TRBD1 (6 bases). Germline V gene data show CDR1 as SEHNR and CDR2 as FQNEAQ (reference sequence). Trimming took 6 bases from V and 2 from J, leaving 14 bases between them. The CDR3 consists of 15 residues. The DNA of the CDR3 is TGTGCCAGCAGTCTAGCCCCAGGGGCTGGAAACACCATATATTTT. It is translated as CASSLAPGAGNTIYF.

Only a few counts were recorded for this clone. The CDR3: CASSLTSGALTDTQYF. The CDR3 coding sequence is TGTGCCAGCAGCTTGACTAGCGGGGCCCTCACAGATACGCAGTATTTT. The V call is TRBV5-4, the J call TRBJ2-3; TRBD2 matches at 10 bases. The V segment lost 1 base and the J segment 2 bases; nucleotides outside the gene matches: 4. CDR1 is SGHNT, CDR2 YYREEE, per germline (reference sequence). The CDR3 is made up of 16 amino acids.

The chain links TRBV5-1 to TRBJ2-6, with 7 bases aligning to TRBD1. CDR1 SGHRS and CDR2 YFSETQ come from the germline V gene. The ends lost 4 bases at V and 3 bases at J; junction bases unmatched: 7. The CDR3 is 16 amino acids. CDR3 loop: CASSRGGAFGANVLTF. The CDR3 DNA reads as TGCGCCAGCAGCCGAGGGGGCGCGTTTGGGGCCAACGTCCTGACTTTC.

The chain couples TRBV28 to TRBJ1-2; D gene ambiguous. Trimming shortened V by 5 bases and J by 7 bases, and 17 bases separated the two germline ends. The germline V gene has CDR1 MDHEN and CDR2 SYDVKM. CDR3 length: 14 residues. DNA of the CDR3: TGTGCCAGCAGTAATCGTAGAGCCCTTTTTGGCTACACCTTC. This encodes CASSNRRALFGYTF.

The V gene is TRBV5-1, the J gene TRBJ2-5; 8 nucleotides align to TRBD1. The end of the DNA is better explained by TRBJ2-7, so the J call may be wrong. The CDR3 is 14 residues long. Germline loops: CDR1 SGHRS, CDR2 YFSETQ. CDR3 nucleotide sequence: TGCGCCAGCAGCTCTGGACAGGGAAACTACGAGCAGTACTTC. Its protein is CASSSGQGNYEQYF.

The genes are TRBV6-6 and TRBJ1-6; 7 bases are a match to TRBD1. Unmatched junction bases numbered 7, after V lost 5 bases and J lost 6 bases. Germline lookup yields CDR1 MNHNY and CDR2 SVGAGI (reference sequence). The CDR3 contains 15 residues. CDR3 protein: CASSHLQGRNSPLHF. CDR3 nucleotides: TGTGCCAGCAGTCATTTACAGGGGCGTAATTCACCCCTCCACTTT.

The CDR3, as DNA: TGCAGCGTTGAAATGGTGGGCTACCGGGACGGGGGACAAGAGACCCAGTACTTC. It is translated as CSVEMVGYRDGGQETQYF. The genes are TRBV29-1 and TRBJ2-5, with a weak D call TRBD2 (6 bases). The CDR3 sequence is 18 residues long. Germline V gene sequence: CDR1 SQVTM, CDR2 ANQGSEA. V lost 2 bases and J 2 bases, leaving 24 bases between the germline ends.

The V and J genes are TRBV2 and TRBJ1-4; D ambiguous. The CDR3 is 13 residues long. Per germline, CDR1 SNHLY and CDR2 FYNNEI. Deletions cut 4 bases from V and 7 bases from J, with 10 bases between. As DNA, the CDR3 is TGTGCCAGCAGTGTGGACGGGAGTGAAAAACTGTTTTTT. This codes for CASSVDGSEKLFF.

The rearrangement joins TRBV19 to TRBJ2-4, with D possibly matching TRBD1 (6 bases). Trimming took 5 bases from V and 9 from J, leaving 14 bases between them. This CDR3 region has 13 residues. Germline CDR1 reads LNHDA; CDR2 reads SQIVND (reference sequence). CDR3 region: CASSYDRGGIQYF. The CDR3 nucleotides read TGTGCCAGTAGTTATGACCGAGGGGGCATTCAGTACTTC.

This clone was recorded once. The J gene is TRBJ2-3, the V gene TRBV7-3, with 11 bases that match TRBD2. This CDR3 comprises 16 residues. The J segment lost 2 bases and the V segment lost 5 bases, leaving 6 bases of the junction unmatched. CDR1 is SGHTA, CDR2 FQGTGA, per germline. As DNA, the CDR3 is TGTGCCAGCAGCCAAGGACTAGCGGGTTACACAGATACGCAGTATTTT. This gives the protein CASSQGLAGYTDTQYF.

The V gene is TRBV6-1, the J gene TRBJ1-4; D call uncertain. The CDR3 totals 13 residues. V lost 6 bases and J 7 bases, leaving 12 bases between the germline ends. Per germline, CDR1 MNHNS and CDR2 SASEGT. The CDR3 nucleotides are TGTGCCAGCAGCATATCGTGGAGTGAAAAACTGTTTTTT. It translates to CASSISWSEKLFF.

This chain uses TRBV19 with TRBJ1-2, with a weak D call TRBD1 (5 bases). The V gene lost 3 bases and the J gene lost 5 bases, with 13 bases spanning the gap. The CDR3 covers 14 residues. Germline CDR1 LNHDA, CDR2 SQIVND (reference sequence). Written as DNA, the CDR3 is TGTGCCAGTAGTATCCTCCCCGGGGGTTATGGCTACACCTTC. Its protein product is CASSILPGGYGYTF.

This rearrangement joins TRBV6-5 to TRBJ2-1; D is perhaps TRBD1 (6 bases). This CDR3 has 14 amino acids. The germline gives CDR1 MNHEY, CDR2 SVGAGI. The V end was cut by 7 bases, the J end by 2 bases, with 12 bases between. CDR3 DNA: TGTGCCAGCATGAAGGACAGTACCTACAATGAGCAGTTCTTC. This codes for CASMKDSTYNEQFF.

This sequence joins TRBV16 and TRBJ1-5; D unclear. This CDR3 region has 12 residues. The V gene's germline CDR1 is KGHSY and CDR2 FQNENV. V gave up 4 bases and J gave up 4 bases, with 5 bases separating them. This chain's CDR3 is CASSPTNQPQHF. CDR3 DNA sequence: TGTGCCAGCAGCCCGACAAATCAGCCCCAGCATTTT.

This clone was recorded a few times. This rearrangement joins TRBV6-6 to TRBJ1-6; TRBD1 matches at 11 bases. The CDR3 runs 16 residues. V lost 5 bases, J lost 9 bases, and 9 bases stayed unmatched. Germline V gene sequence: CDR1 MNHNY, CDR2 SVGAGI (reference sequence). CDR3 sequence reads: CASSRTGTGGGSPLHF. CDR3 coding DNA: TGTGCCAGCAGTCGGACCGGGACAGGGGGTGGTTCACCCCTCCACTTT.

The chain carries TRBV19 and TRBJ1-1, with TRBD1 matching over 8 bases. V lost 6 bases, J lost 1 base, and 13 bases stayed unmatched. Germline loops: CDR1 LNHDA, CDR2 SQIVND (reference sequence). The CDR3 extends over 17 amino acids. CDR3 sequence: CASSLRDRWSGNTEAFF. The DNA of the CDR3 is TGTGCCAGTAGCCTTCGGGACAGGTGGAGTGGGAACACTGAAGCTTTCTTT.

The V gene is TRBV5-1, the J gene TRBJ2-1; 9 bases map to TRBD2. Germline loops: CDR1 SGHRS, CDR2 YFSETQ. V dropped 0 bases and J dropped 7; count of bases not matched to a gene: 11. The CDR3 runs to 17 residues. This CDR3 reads CASSLEGAGGPGNEQFF. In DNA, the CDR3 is TGCGCCAGCAGCTTGGAGGGGGCGGGGGGGCCGGGTAATGAGCAGTTCTTC.

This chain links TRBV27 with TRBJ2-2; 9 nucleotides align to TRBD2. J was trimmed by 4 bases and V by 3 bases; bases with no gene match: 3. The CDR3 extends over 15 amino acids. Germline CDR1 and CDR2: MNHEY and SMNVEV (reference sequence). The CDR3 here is CASSFLAGPTGELFF. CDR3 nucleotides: TGTGCCAGCAGTTTCCTAGCGGGACCCACCGGGGAGCTGTTTTTT.

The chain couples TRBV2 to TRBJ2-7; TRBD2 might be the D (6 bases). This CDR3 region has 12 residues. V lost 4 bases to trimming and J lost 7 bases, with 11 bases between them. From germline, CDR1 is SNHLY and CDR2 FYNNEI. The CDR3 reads CASSVEGREQYF. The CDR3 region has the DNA TGTGCCAGCAGTGTGGAGGGTCGGGAGCAGTACTTC. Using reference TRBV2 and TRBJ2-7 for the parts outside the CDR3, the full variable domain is EPEVTQTPSHQVTQMGQEVILRCVPISNHLYFYWYRQILGQKVEFLVSFYNNEISEKSEIFDDQFSVERPDGSNFTLKIRSTKLEDSAMYFCASSVEGREQYFGPGTRLTVT.

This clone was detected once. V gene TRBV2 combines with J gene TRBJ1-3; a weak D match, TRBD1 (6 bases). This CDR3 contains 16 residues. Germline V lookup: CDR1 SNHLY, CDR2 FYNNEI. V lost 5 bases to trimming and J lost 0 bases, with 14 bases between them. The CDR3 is CASSPGQGSSGNTIYF. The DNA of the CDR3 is TGTGCCAGCAGTCCGGGCCAGGGGAGCTCTGGAAACACCATATATTTT. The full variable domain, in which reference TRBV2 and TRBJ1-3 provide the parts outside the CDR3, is EPEVTQTPSHQVTQMGQEVILRCVPISNHLYFYWYRQILGQKVEFLVSFYNNEISEKSEIFDDQFSVERPDGSNFTLKIRSTKLEDSAMYFCASSPGQGSSGNTIYFGEGSWLTVV.

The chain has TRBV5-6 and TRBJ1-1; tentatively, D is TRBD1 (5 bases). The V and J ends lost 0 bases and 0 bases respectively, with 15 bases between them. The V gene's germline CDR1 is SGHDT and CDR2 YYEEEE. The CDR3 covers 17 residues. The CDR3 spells CASSLGAGGRMNTEAFF. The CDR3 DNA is TGTGCCAGCAGCTTGGGGGCCGGGGGGAGGATGAACACTGAAGCTTTCTTT.

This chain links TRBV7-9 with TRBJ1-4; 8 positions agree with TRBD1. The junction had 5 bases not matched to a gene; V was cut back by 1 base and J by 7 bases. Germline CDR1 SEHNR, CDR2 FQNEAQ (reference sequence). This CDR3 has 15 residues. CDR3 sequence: CASSLGAGGGEKLFF. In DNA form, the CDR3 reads TGTGCCAGCAGCTTAGGTGCAGGGGGCGGTGAAAAACTGTTTTTT.

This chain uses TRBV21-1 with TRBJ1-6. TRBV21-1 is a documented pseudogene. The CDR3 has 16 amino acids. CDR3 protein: CASSKDMRSYNSPLHF. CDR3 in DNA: TGTGCCAGCAGCAAAGACATGCGGTCCTATAATTCACCCCTCCACTTT.

In DNA form, the CDR3 reads TGTGCCAGCAGCTTAAATGCAGTTCCCCAACCCTCCTACGAGCAGTACTTC. Residues: CASSLNAVPQPSYEQYF. The chain links TRBV7-8 to TRBJ2-7; no reliable D call. The CDR3 totals 17 residues. Trimming took 2 bases from V and 0 from J, leaving 17 bases between them. Germline CDR1 reads SGHVS; CDR2 reads FQNEAQ.

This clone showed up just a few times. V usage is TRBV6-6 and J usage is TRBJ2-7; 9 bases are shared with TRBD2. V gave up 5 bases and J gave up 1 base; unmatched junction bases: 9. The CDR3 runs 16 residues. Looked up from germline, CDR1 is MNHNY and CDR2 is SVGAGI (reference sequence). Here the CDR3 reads CASSRSGGLTSYEQYF. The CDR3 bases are TGTGCCAGCAGTCGGAGCGGGGGGCTTACTTCCTACGAGCAGTACTTC.

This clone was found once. The CDR3 DNA is TGTGCCAGCAGTCCCCCCAGGGACAGGGGGCGGCTCGAGCAGTACTTC. Protein: CASSPPRDRGRLEQYF. V and J are TRBV2 and TRBJ2-7; 12 bases align to TRBD1. The CDR3 length is 16 residues. With V trimmed by 5 bases and J by 6 bases, 11 bases remained unmatched. The germline V gene encodes CDR1 SNHLY and CDR2 FYNNEI.

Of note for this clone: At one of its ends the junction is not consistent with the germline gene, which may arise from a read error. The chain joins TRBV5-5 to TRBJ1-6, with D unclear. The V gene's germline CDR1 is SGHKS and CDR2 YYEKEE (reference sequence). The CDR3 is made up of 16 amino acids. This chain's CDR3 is CASTLGGRLSPWPLHF. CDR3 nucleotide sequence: TGTGCCAGCACCTTGGGCGGGAGGTTATCCCCCTGGCCCCTCCACTTT.